This T cell receptor (beta chain) was sequenced in a study of T cells after yellow fever vaccination. Each CDR3 protein gets one entry after TCRdb re-called the 5' RACE reads with MiXCR. The sample has hundreds of thousands of distinct CDR3 sequences, about a fifth seen once. Whole-study results and caveats: The booster saw the reappearance of most primary-vaccination clones (roughly 96% CD4, 70% to 90% CD8). High-abundance clonotypes from the bulk population could contaminate FACS-sorted repertoires.

A note on this clonotype: As yet, its antigen is unknown. This sequence may be a read error, since a much larger clone differs from it by one base. This CDR3 is missing its conserved last phenylalanine or tryptophan, likely due to a read error.

The sequence was collected from a man between 18 and 29 years old who received the YFV17D yellow fever vaccine. This sample comprised PBMCs, obtained 21 days after the first yellow fever vaccination.

CDR3 sequence: CASSDPGQGRDQPQHI. The CDR3 region has the DNA TGTGCCAGCAGTGACCCCGGACAGGGGAGGGATCAGCCCCAGCATATT. The chain carries TRBV6-1 and TRBJ1-5; 9 bases fit TRBD1. The V segment lost 3 bases and the J segment 5 bases; nucleotides outside the gene matches: 8. The CDR3 extends over 16 amino acids. From germline, CDR1 is MNHNS and CDR2 SASEGT.